One sample yielded the 18 T cell receptor beta chains listed below, sequenced in a study of T cell responses to AZD1222 COVID-19 vaccine. This table comes from immunoSEQ multiplex PCR, and its TCRdb copy is limited to in-frame clones, with some not included. This table has more than 150,000 clones, around 90% appearing once. Sequencing used peripheral blood, obtained 28 days after the second AZD1222 dose. These receptors all come from an adult who received the AZD1222 COVID-19 vaccine.

This sequence joins TRBV7-9 and TRBJ1-2; 7 nucleotides line up with TRBD1. Per germline, CDR1 SEHNR and CDR2 FQNEAQ (reference sequence). The CDR3 length is 17 residues. V was clipped by 4 bases and J by 0 bases; unmatched bases: 11. CDR3: CASSSPRGMGANYGYTF. The CDR3 DNA reads TGTGCCAGCAGCTCCCCCAGGGGGATGGGAGCTAACTATGGCTACACCTTC.

The chain has TRBV6-2 or TRBV6-3 and TRBJ1-5; 11 bases fit TRBD1. This CDR3 has 15 amino acids. V gave up 4 bases and J gave up 4 bases; unmatched junction bases: 3. Germline-derived CDR1 and CDR2 are MNHEY and SVGEGT. The CDR3 sequence is CASSWTGGVNQPQHF. In DNA, the CDR3 is TGTGCCAGCAGTTGGACAGGGGGCGTAAATCAGCCCCAGCATTTT.

The CDR3 DNA sequence: TGTGCCAGCTCACCTAGTGTTTGGGGCCTTTCCAACACTGAAGCTTTCTTT. Residues: CASSPSVWGLSNTEAFF. The J gene is TRBJ1-1, the V gene TRBV18; D may be TRBD1 (5 bases). The V gene lost 3 bases and the J gene lost 2 bases, with 19 bases spanning the gap. The CDR3 spans 17 residues. Looked up from germline, CDR1 is KGHSH and CDR2 is LQKENI.

The chain recombines TRBV11-1 with TRBJ2-7; 8 bases are shared with TRBD1. Germline V gene sequence: CDR1 SGHAT, CDR2 FQDESV (reference sequence). J lost 2 bases, V lost 4 bases, and 4 bases had no gene match. The CDR3 runs 14 residues. CDR3 nucleotides: TGTGCCAGCAGCTCGTACAGGGGGGCCTACGAGCAGTACTTC. The encoded protein is CASSSYRGAYEQYF.

The rearrangement uses TRBV7-9 and TRBJ2-5; D is unclear. The germline gives CDR1 SEHNR, CDR2 FQNEAQ (reference sequence). The V gene lost 0 bases and the J gene lost 3 bases, with 2 bases spanning the gap. The CDR3 runs 12 residues. CDR3 DNA sequence: TGTGCCAGCAGCTTAGCGGAAGAGACCCAGTACTTC. Its protein is CASSLAEETQYF.

The chain couples TRBV5-6 to TRBJ1-5, with D maybe TRBD1 (5 bases). The CDR3 covers 17 residues. Germline V gene data show CDR1 as SGHDT and CDR2 as YYEEEE. The V end lost 0 bases, the J end lost 4 bases, and 17 bases lay between the germline ends. The CDR3 sequence: CASSLGPGARKNQPQHF. The CDR3 bases are TGTGCCAGCAGCTTGGGGCCTGGGGCGCGTAAAAATCAGCCCCAGCATTTT.

V is TRBV28 and J is TRBJ1-2; D is perhaps TRBD1 (6 bases). The CDR3 totals 13 residues. Germline V gives CDR1 MDHEN, CDR2 SYDVKM. Trimming removed 6 bases from V and 6 bases from J, with 14 bases in between. CDR3 sequence (DNA): TGTGCCAGCAGGTACAGGGATCGAGATGGCTACACCTTC. It translates to CASRYRDRDGYTF.

CDR3 bases: TGTGCCAGCAGCGTAGCCCGTTGGGGAAACACCATATATTTT. Encoded protein: CASSVARWGNTIYF. The chain employs TRBV9 and TRBJ1-3, with D unresolved. Per the germline V gene, CDR1 is SGDLS and CDR2 is YYNGEE. V was trimmed by 0 bases and J by 4 bases, leaving 8 bases between them. The CDR3 sequence is 14 residues long.

The genes are TRBV19 and TRBJ1-5, with a tentative D call TRBD1 (6 bases). This CDR3 is built from 14 residues. Trimming stripped 9 bases from V and 0 bases from J, with 12 bases between. Germline V CDR1 and CDR2: LNHDA, SQIVND (reference sequence). CDR3 nucleotide sequence: TGTGCCAGCACCGGGGGCAATAGCAATCAGCCCCAGCATTTT. Residues: CASTGGNSNQPQHF.

The CDR3 nucleotides read TGTGCCAGCAGCCAAGAACAGGGGGTCTACGAGCAGTACTTC. It is translated as CASSQEQGVYEQYF. This chain joins TRBV14 and TRBJ2-7; 8 bases map to TRBD1. CDR1 is SGHDN, CDR2 FVKESK, per germline. This CDR3 contains 14 residues. V trimming: 0 bases; J trimming: 3 bases; junction bases outside the gene matches: 1.

This chain links TRBV5-5 with TRBJ1-1, with D tentatively TRBD1 (6 bases). V lost 1 base to trimming and J lost 3 bases, with 10 bases between them. From germline, CDR1 is SGHKS and CDR2 YYEKEE (reference sequence). This CDR3 is 14 amino acids long. CDR3 nucleotide sequence: TGTGCCAGCAGCTTGAGGGGGGCGGACACTGAAGCTTTCTTT. Its protein is CASSLRGADTEAFF.

The chain employs TRBV9 and TRBJ2-1; 11 bases match TRBD2. Germline CDR1 SGDLS, CDR2 YYNGEE. V was clipped by 2 bases and J by 7 bases; unmatched bases: 5. This CDR3 is 15 amino acids long. The CDR3 DNA follows: TGTGCCAGCAGCGTTAGCGGGGGGGCGTTTAATGAGCAGTTCTTC. As protein: CASSVSGGAFNEQFF.

This CDR3 reads CAISKTSSGNFYEQYF. The DNA for the CDR3 is TGTGCCATCAGCAAGACTAGCTCGGGTAATTTTTACGAGCAGTACTTC. The rearrangement joins TRBV10-3 to TRBJ2-7; the match to TRBD2 covers 7 bases. V shed 6 bases and J 4 bases; nucleotides not matched to a gene: 15. This CDR3 is built from 16 residues. In germline, CDR1 is ENHRY, CDR2 SYGVKD.

The chain has TRBV12-3 or TRBV12-4 and TRBJ2-3, with D unresolved. This CDR3 is built from 11 residues. Trimming removed 9 bases from V and 1 base from J, with 5 bases in between. CDR3 nucleotide sequence: TGTGCCAGTGGAGGCACAGATACGCAGTATTTT. This codes for CASGGTDTQYF.

The rearrangement joins TRBV7-2 to TRBJ1-1; no reliable D call. Germline loops: CDR1 SGHTA, CDR2 FQGNSA. This CDR3 comprises 13 residues. V lost 5 bases and J lost 1, with 8 bases in between. This chain's CDR3 is CASSLIENTEAFF. The CDR3 DNA reads TGTGCCAGCAGCCTGATCGAGAACACTGAAGCTTTCTTT.

The rearrangement links TRBV3-1 (or the pseudogene TRBV3-2) to TRBJ1-2, with D uncertain. CDR3 length: 12 residues. CDR1 and CDR2 (germline): LGHDT, YNNKEL (reference sequence). Trimming shortened V by 5 bases and J by 8 bases, and 12 bases separated the two germline ends. The CDR3 sequence: CASSETSLGYTF. CDR3 sequence (DNA): TGTGCCAGCAGCGAGACCTCCCTCGGCTACACCTTC.

The J gene is TRBJ1-5, the V gene TRBV10-2, with D hard to call. The V gene's germline CDR1 is WSHSY and CDR2 SAAADI. The CDR3 has 14 amino acids. V lost 8 bases and J lost 0, with 11 bases in between. The CDR3 here is CASSPGYSNQPQHF. The CDR3 DNA is TGCGCCAGCTCGCCGGGGTATAGCAATCAGCCCCAGCATTTT.

The gene calls are TRBV3-1 (or the pseudogene TRBV3-2) and TRBJ1-5; D is unresolved. The CDR3 consists of 14 residues. CDR1 LGHDT and CDR2 YNNKEL come from the germline V gene (reference sequence). V was clipped by 3 bases and J by 0 bases, with 6 bases between them. The CDR3 reads CASSQVISNQPQHF. The CDR3 DNA follows: TGTGCCAGCAGCCAGGTAATTAGCAATCAGCCCCAGCATTTT.